The next 26 T cell receptor beta chains were all read from a single sample in a study of shared clonotypes between healthy human individuals. Some clones are missing from TCRdb's copy, which holds only in-frame ones; the method was immunoSEQ multiplex PCR. The data contain about 2.3 million clones, 80% to 95% of them singletons. Sequenced material: naive CD4+ T cells from PBMCs. Subset indicated: CD45RA+ positively selected. These receptors originate from a man younger than 30 in good health. Some clones in this sample may be carry-over from other donors' samples.

This rearrangement joins TRBV5-6 to TRBJ2-2; 15 nucleotides line up with TRBD2. V dropped 4 bases and J dropped 6; count of bases not matched to a gene: 4. The CDR3 totals 16 residues. From germline, CDR1 is SGHDT and CDR2 YYEEEE. The CDR3 coding sequence is TGTGCCAGCAGCGCAGGACTAGCGGGAGGGCCCGGGGAGCTGTTTTTT. Translating it yields CASSAGLAGGPGELFF.

This rearrangement joins TRBV4-2 to TRBJ2-2; 10 bases agree with TRBD1. CDR1 and CDR2 (germline): LGHNA, YNFKEQ. This CDR3 spans 16 amino acids. V was clipped by 4 bases and J by 2 bases; unmatched bases: 4. CDR3 sequence (DNA): TGTGCCAGCAGCCTCCGGGACAGGGGAAACACCGGGGAGCTGTTTTTT. It is translated as CASSLRDRGNTGELFF.

CDR3 residues: CASSIYGGLLNYGYTF. As DNA, the CDR3 is TGTGCCAGTAGTATATACGGCGGCCTTCTTAACTATGGCTACACCTTC. The chain recombines TRBV19 with TRBJ1-2; D gene ambiguous. This CDR3 contains 16 residues. CDR1 and CDR2 from the germline V gene are LNHDA and SQIVND (reference sequence). Deletions cut 2 bases from V and 1 base from J, with 14 bases between.

V gene TRBV4-1 combines with J gene TRBJ1-3; a weak D match, TRBD1 (5 bases). Germline values: CDR1 MGHRA, CDR2 YSYEKL. The CDR3 sequence is 18 residues long. V dropped 1 base and J dropped 0 bases, with 16 bases sitting between them. In DNA, the CDR3 is TGCGCCAGCAGCCAAGTATCGGGGGGTCGAGGCTCTGGAAACACCATATATTTT. Its protein is CASSQVSGGRGSGNTIYF.

The chain couples TRBV5-4 to TRBJ2-5; D is unclear. This CDR3 comprises 14 residues. The V gene lost 4 bases and the J gene lost 0 bases, with 10 bases spanning the gap. Germline CDR1 is SGHNT and CDR2 is YYREEE (reference sequence). The CDR3 sequence: CASSPTVYQETQYF. The DNA of the CDR3 is TGTGCCAGCAGCCCCACGGTATACCAAGAGACCCAGTACTTC.

This CDR3 reads CASSFRQTSTDTQYF. CDR3 coding DNA: TGTGCCAGCAGTTTCAGACAGACTAGCACAGATACGCAGTATTTT. The chain recombines TRBV27 with TRBJ2-3, with D possibly TRBD1 on 5 matching bases. CDR3 length: 15 residues. Germline CDR1 MNHEY, CDR2 SMNVEV (reference sequence). Trimming took 3 bases from V and 0 from J, leaving 10 bases between them.

Notes on this clone: The identical CDR3 is also encoded by other nucleotide sequences in the sample. J is TRBJ1-1 and V is TRBV5-1; D gene unclear. Germline CDR1 SGHRS, CDR2 YFSETQ. The CDR3 is 12 residues long. Between the trimmed V and J ends, which lost 2 bases and 1 base, there was a span of 3 bases. The CDR3 reads CASSFSNTEAFF. In DNA form, the CDR3 reads TGCGCCAGCAGCTTCTCGAACACTGAAGCTTTCTTT. Variable domain in full (rest from reference TRBV5-1 and TRBJ1-1): KAGVTQTPRYLIKTRGQQVTLSCSPISGHRSVSWYQQTPGQGLQFLFEYFSETQRNKGNFPGRFSGRQFSNSRSEMNVSTLELGDSALYLCASSFSNTEAFFGQGTRLTVV.

This chain connects TRBV7-2 to TRBJ1-4; 8 bases are a match to TRBD1. The junction had 9 bases not matched to a gene; V was cut back by 5 bases and J by 7 bases. Germline-derived CDR1 and CDR2 are SGHTA and FQGNSA. The CDR3 loop spans 15 amino acids. The CDR3 coding sequence is TGTGCCAGCAGCCGGCAGGGGGCGCGAAGTGAAAAACTGTTTTTT. Its translation: CASSRQGARSEKLFF.

This chain joins TRBV11-2 and TRBJ1-1; TRBD1 is a possible D gene (6 bases). The CDR3 covers 15 residues. The germline V gene encodes CDR1 SGHAT and CDR2 FQNNGV. V was shortened by 5 bases and J by 0 bases, with 13 bases between the two germline ends. CDR3 sequence: CASSLGQTVNTEAFF. The DNA for the CDR3 is TGTGCCAGCAGCCTCGGACAGACCGTGAACACTGAAGCTTTCTTT.

The CDR3 is CASSVEPNQPQHF. The CDR3 DNA is TGTGCCAGCAGCGTCGAGCCCAATCAGCCCCAGCATTTT. The chain links TRBV5-4 to TRBJ1-5; D is uncertain. This CDR3 comprises 13 residues. The V gene's germline CDR1 is SGHNT and CDR2 YYREEE (reference sequence). The germline V and J ends were trimmed by 4 bases and 3 bases, with 8 bases remaining between them.

The chain carries TRBV7-9 and TRBJ2-6; D not resolved. Trimming removed 5 bases at V and 2 bases at J, with 10 bases between. CDR1 SEHNR and CDR2 FQNEAQ come from the germline V gene (reference sequence). The CDR3 covers 15 residues. In nucleotides, the CDR3 is TGTGCCAGCAGCCGTGTGTGGCCTGGGGCCAACGTCCTGACTTTC. Translating gives CASSRVWPGANVLTF.

V is TRBV5-8 and J is TRBJ2-1; TRBD2 matches 7 bases. This CDR3 contains 14 residues. Germline-derived CDR1 and CDR2 are SGHTS and YDEGEE. Unmatched junction bases numbered 13, after V lost 4 bases and J lost 12 bases. The CDR3 DNA follows: TGTGCCAGCAGCAAGCGAGGGAGCGGGACCATGCAGTTCTTC. Its protein product is CASSKRGSGTMQFF.

About this clone: Other DNA sequences in the sample encode the same CDR3. The V call is TRBV5-1, the J call TRBJ2-5; no definite D call. This CDR3 comprises 12 residues. Germline V lookup: CDR1 SGHRS, CDR2 YFSETQ. V lost 0 bases and J lost 5, with 5 bases in between. The CDR3 DNA reads as TGCGCCAGCAGCTTGGCGCTTGAGACCCAGTACTTC. It yields the protein CASSLALETQYF.

The CDR3 is CASKSTIATGGISFYGYTF. The CDR3 bases are TGCGCCAGCAAATCAACAATCGCGACAGGGGGGATTAGCTTCTATGGCTACACCTTC. The gene calls are TRBV5-1 and TRBJ1-2, with 9 bases that match TRBD1. The CDR3 is 19 amino acids. Germline V CDR1 and CDR2: SGHRS, YFSETQ. With 6 bases clipped from V and 4 bases from J, the junction kept 22 bases outside the gene matches.

This clone was detected once. The V and J genes are TRBV7-2 and TRBJ1-5; 7 bases fit TRBD1. J lost 4 bases, V lost 5 bases, and 5 bases had no gene match. The CDR3 length is 14 residues. The germline CDR1 and CDR2 sequences are SGHTA and FQGNSA. Here the CDR3 DNA reads TGTGCCAGCAGCGTAAGACAGGGAAATCAGCCCCAGCATTTT. Residues: CASSVRQGNQPQHF.

The chain recombines TRBV5-4 with TRBJ2-1, with no clear D. Trimming removed 0 bases from V and 9 bases from J, with 7 bases in between. Germline loops: CDR1 SGHNT, CDR2 YYREEE (reference sequence). CDR3 length equals 12 residues. The CDR3 reads CASSLESIEQFF. The CDR3 DNA sequence: TGTGCCAGCAGCTTGGAAAGTATTGAGCAGTTCTTC.

The chain links TRBV6-5 to TRBJ2-2; 13 bases are a match to TRBD2. This CDR3 region has 16 residues. Per germline, CDR1 MNHEY and CDR2 SVGAGI. Trimming at V came to 4 bases and at J to 5 bases, leaving 4 bases not matched to a gene. The CDR3 DNA is TGTGCCAGCAGTTCGGGACTAGCGGGGCGGACCGGGGAGCTGTTTTTT. It encodes CASSSGLAGRTGELFF.

V is TRBV7-8 and J is TRBJ1-1, with 9 bases identical to TRBD1. Germline values: CDR1 SGHVS, CDR2 FQNEAQ. The CDR3 loop spans 17 amino acids. The J segment lost 0 bases and the V segment lost 6 bases, leaving 11 bases of the junction unmatched. CDR3 region: CASRAFGTGTMNTEAFF. As DNA, the CDR3 is TGTGCCAGCAGAGCATTTGGGACAGGGACTATGAACACTGAAGCTTTCTTT.

The rearrangement uses TRBV7-2 and TRBJ1-1; D is perhaps TRBD1 (5 bases). The CDR3 length is 15 residues. V gave up 0 bases and J gave up 5 bases, with 13 bases separating them. From germline, CDR1 is SGHTA and CDR2 FQGNSA. The CDR3 region has the DNA TGTGCCAGCAGCTTAGCACGGGGCTCCGGAACTGAAGCTTTCTTT. This encodes CASSLARGSGTEAFF.

The chain has TRBV7-2 and TRBJ2-6, with unresolved D. The CDR3 is 13 residues long. The germline V and J ends were trimmed by 5 bases and 12 bases, with 14 bases remaining between them. Germline V gene data show CDR1 as SGHTA and CDR2 as FQGNSA. CDR3 protein: CASSPGPVPVLTF. CDR3 sequence (DNA): TGTGCCAGCAGCCCCGGGCCAGTCCCCGTCCTGACTTTC.

V usage is TRBV18 and J usage is TRBJ2-1; TRBD2 agrees at 8 bases. V dropped 4 bases and J dropped 0; count of bases not matched to a gene: 5. The V gene's germline CDR1 is KGHSH and CDR2 LQKENI. The CDR3 contains 16 residues. This CDR3 reads CASSRSGSTSYNEQFF. The CDR3 nucleotides read TGTGCCAGCTCACGCAGCGGGAGCACCTCCTACAATGAGCAGTTCTTC.

This chain links TRBV28 with TRBJ1-5; 8 bases map to TRBD1. This CDR3 is built from 17 residues. Germline V lookup: CDR1 MDHEN, CDR2 SYDVKM. V trimming: 1 base; J trimming: 2 bases; junction bases outside the gene matches: 7. CDR3 DNA sequence: TGTGCCAGCAGTTTATCCTCAGGGGGCCGGCGCAATCAGCCCCAGCATTTT. Amino acids: CASSLSSGGRRNQPQHF.

The J gene is TRBJ1-1, the V gene TRBV28; 7 bases align to TRBD1. The CDR3 spans 12 residues. The J segment lost 8 bases and the V segment lost 4 bases, leaving 4 bases of the junction unmatched. Germline CDR1 and CDR2: MDHEN and SYDVKM. The CDR3 sequence is CASSSQGEEAFF. The CDR3 coding sequence is TGTGCCAGCAGTTCGCAGGGGGAAGAAGCTTTCTTT.

This clone was seen a few times. The V and J genes are TRBV9 and TRBJ1-1; D ambiguous. Germline loops: CDR1 SGDLS, CDR2 YYNGEE. V lost 0 bases to trimming and J lost 1 base, with 13 bases between them. This CDR3 comprises 16 residues. The CDR3 region is CASSVGPPGTNTEAFF. CDR3 bases: TGTGCCAGCAGCGTAGGGCCACCGGGAACGAACACTGAAGCTTTCTTT. The full variable domain, its missing parts supplied by reference TRBV9 and TRBJ1-1, is DSGVTQTPKHLITATGQRVTLRCSPRSGDLSVYWYQQSLDQGLQFLIQYYNGEERAKGNILERFSAQQFPDLHSELNLSSLELGDSALYFCASSVGPPGTNTEAFFGQGTRLTVV.

V and J are TRBV5-4 and TRBJ1-4; no firm D call. The CDR3 sequence is 14 residues long. The V end lost 0 bases, the J end lost 5 bases, and 8 bases lay between the germline ends. Germline lookup yields CDR1 SGHNT and CDR2 YYREEE (reference sequence). The CDR3, as DNA: TGTGCCAGCAGCTTGGACAGCCGGAATGAAAAACTGTTTTTT. Translating gives CASSLDSRNEKLFF.

The chain carries TRBV30 and TRBJ2-3, with D hard to call. This CDR3 comprises 12 residues. From germline, CDR1 is GTSNPN and CDR2 SVGIG (reference sequence). V shed 0 bases and J shed 12 bases, with 13 bases lying between them. Written as DNA, the CDR3 is TGTGCCTGGAGTGTATCGGCCCCCCTCCAGTATTTT. It codes for CAWSVSAPLQYF. The full variable domain, its missing parts supplied by reference TRBV30 and TRBJ2-3, is SQTIHQWPATLVQPVGSPLSLECTVEGTSNPNLYWYRQAAGRGLQLLFYSVGIGQISSEVPQNLSASRPQDRQFILSSKKLLLSDSGFYLCAWSVSAPLQYFGPGTRLTVL.